This T cell receptor (beta chain) was recorded in a study of cytomegalovirus exposure and HLA in healthy donors. The study, taken as a whole, reports: The presence/absence work took it that sequencing depth was about the same across donors.

60 Vbeta and 13 Jbeta primers were used in PCR. Profiling relied on immunoSEQ multiplex PCR, and the TCRdb table lists in-frame clones only, not all of them. Of about 150,000 clones in the sample, 60% to 80% were seen once. Germline lookup yields CDR1 SGHRS and CDR2 YFSETQ. Trimming cost V 7 bases and J 2 bases, with 13 bases left between them. CDR3 length: 13 amino acids. Concerning this clone: Its specificity is unknown.

This rearrangement joins TRBV5-1 to TRBJ2-7; D not resolved. This TCR came from a young man in good health and CMV-seropositive. The sample consisted of PBMCs. CDR3: CASSRGQAYEQYF. DNA for the CDR3: TGCGCCAGCTCCCGTGGGCAAGCCTACGAGCAGTACTTC.